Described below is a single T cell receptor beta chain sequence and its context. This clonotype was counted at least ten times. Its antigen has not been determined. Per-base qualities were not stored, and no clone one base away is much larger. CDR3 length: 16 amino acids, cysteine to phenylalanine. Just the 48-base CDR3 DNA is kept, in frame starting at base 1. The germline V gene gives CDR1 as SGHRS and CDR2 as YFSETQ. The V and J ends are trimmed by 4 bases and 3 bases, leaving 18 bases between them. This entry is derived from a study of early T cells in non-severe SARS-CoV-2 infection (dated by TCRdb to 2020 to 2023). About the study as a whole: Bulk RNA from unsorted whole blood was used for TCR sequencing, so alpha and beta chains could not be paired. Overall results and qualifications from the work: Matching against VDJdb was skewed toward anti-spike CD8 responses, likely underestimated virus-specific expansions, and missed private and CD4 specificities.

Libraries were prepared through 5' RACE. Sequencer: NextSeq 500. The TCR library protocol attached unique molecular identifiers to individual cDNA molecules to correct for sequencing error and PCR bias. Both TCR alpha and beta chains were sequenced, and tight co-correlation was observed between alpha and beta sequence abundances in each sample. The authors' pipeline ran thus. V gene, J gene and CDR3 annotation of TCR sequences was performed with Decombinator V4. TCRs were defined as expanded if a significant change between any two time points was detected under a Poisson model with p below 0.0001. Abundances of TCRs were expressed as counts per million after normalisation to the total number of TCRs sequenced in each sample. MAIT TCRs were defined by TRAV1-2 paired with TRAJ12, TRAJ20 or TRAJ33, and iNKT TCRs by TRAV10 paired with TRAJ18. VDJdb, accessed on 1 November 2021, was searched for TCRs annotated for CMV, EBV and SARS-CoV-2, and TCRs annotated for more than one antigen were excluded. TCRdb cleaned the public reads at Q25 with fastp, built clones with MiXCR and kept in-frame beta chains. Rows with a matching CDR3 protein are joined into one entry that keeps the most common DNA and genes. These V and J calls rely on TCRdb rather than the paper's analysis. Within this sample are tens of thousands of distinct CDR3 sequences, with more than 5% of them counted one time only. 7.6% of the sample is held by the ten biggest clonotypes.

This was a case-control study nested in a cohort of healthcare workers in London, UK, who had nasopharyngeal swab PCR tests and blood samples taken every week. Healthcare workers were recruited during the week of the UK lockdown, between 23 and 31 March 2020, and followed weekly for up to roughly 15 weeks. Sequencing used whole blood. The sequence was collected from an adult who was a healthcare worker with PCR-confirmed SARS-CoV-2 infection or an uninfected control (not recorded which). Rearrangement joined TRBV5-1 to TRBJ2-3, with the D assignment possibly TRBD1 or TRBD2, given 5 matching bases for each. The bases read TGCGCCAGCAGCCCCGGGACCTCAGAGGGGACAGATACGCAGTATTTT. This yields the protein CASSPGTSEGTDTQYF. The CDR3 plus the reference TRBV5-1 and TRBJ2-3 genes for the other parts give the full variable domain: KAGVTQTPRYLIKTRGQQVTLSCSPISGHRSVSWYQQTPGQGLQFLFEYFSETQRNKGNFPGRFSGRQFSNSRSEMNVSTLELGDSALYLCASSPGTSEGTDTQYFGPGTRLTVL.